This T cell receptor beta chain appears in the sequencing data of a study of control samples from healthy donors and cancer patients. J was trimmed by 6 bases and V by 2 bases; bases with no gene match: 9. Per the germline V gene, CDR1 is SEHNR and CDR2 is FQNEAQ (reference sequence). CDR3 length equals 16 residues. Assay: immunoSEQ multiplex PCR; the TCRdb copy retains only in-frame clones and omits some. The sample shows over 10,000 clones, about 77% of them seen only once. The J gene is TRBJ2-1, the V gene TRBV7-9; 8 bases are shared with TRBD1. The sequence derives from a male donor with melanoma. Material: formalin-fixed, paraffin-embedded tissue. The CDR3 coding sequence is TGTGCCAGCAGCTTAACAGGGGGGACCCGAGGCAATGAGCAGTTCTTC. Amino acid sequence: CASSLTGGTRGNEQFF.